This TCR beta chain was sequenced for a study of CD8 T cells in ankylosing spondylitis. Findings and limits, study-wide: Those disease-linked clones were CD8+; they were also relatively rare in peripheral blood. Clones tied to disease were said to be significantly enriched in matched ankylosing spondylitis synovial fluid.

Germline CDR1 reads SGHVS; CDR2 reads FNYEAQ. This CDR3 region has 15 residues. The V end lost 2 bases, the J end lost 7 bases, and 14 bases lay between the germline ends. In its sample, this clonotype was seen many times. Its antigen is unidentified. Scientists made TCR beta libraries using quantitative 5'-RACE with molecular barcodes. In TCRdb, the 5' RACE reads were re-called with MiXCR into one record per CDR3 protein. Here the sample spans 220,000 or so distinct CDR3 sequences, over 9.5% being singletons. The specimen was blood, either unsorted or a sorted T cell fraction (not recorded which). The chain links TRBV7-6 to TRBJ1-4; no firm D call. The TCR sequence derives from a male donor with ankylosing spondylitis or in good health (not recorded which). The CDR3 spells CASSLSAWELEKLFF. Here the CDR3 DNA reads TGTGCCAGCAGCTTATCCGCCTGGGAGCTTGAAAAACTGTTTTTT.